This T cell receptor beta chain was sequenced for a study of T cell responses to AZD1222 COVID-19 vaccine. Study results and limitations: The donor group comprised mostly white British people and more females; the analysis possibly underestimated clonal diversity. Dominant at 160-218 and 743-854, vaccine-associated CD4 TCRs also spanned spike. Of the AZD1222 recipients, only 5 or 6 were seropositive at baseline. Reportedly, close to half of spike-specific TCRs are directed against unmutated variant regions.

Note on this clone: Its matching antigen is unknown.

Per germline, CDR1 MNHNS and CDR2 SASEGT. The CDR3 loop spans 16 amino acids. V was trimmed by 2 bases and J by 6 bases, leaving 17 bases between them. Repertoires were generated with immunoSEQ multiplex PCR, while TCRdb's copy carries only in-frame clones and drops some. In the table there are 120,000 or so clones, less than 90% of which are singletons. The receptor's source is an adult in good health. The chain carries TRBV6-1 and TRBJ1-5, with a possible D match to TRBD1 (5 bases). The specimen was peripheral blood, collected on day 0 of AZD1222 vaccination. The CDR3 DNA sequence: TGTGCCAGCAGTGAATCCCCACAGGAGGTGGGTCAGCCCCAGCATTTT. It codes for CASSESPQEVGQPQHF.